The clone carrying this TCR beta chain was found many times. Unique molecular identifiers were present on the cDNA, and a universal primer site came from template switching. One entry per CDR3 protein, called by TCRdb with MiXCR from the 5' RACE reads. The table includes 690,000 or so distinct CDR3 sequences, 6.1% detected once. This specimen comes from a study of identical twins. V shed 5 bases, J shed 5 bases, and the junction held 10 bases outside the gene matches. The CDR3 contains 15 residues. Germline-derived CDR1 and CDR2 are MGHRA and YSYEKL. The source of this sequence is a man aged 18-30 years in good health. The sample taken for sequencing was naive T cells sorted from blood. The rearrangement joins TRBV4-1 to TRBJ1-1; 8 bases fit TRBD1. CDR3 bases: TGCGCCAGCAGCACTACGGACAGGGAAGGGACTGAAGCTTTCTTT. This gives the protein CASSTTDREGTEAFF.